A selection of T cell receptor beta chains follows, all from one sample in a study of cytomegalovirus exposure and HLA in healthy donors. Here immunoSEQ multiplex PCR was the method, and the copy in TCRdb shows in-frame clones only, minus some. The sample contains more than 150,000 clones, about 85% of which appear only once. Sequenced: PBMCs. The receptors were sampled from a young woman in good health and CMV-seronegative. Each CDR3 is given with its conserved first and last residue. The D gene is left open where the match is weak. Clone size is given for some rows only: seen once, a few or many times, or a class if the clone is expanded.

d_call j_call v_call clone_size cdr3_nt cdr3_aa
TRBD2 TRBJ2-2 TRBV9 NA TGTGCCAGCAGCGTAGCTGGGAGGGGCGCGGTTACCGGGGAGCTGTTTTTT CASSVAGRGAVTGELFF
NA TRBJ2-5 TRBV10-2 NA TGCGCCAGCACCCCCACAGGGCAGGAGACCCAGTACTTC CASTPTGQETQYF
NA TRBJ2-6 TRBV7-2 NA TGTGCCAGCAGCTCCGTTTCCTCTGGGGCCAACGTCCTGACTTTC CASSSVSSGANVLTF
TRBD1 TRBJ2-2 TRBV9 NA TGTGCCAGCAGCGTATCCGGGACAGCGAACACCGGGGAGCTGTTTTTT CASSVSGTANTGELFF
TRBD2 TRBJ2-7 TRBV7-9 NA TGTGCCAGCACCTCCGGGGGGAACGCCTACGAGCAGTACTTC CASTSGGNAYEQYF
NA TRBJ2-3 TRBV15 NA TGTGCCACCAGCAGGGCGGGGGCCCCCACAGATACGCAGTATTTT CATSRAGAPTDTQYF
NA TRBJ1-2 TRBV6-4 many TGTGCCAGCAGTGACTCGACAGGTGTCGGCTACACCTTC CASSDSTGVGYTF
NA TRBJ2-5 TRBV11-3 NA TGTGCCAGCTCTGAGGGCGGTTACTACCGAGAAGAGACCCAGTACTTC CASSEGGYYREETQYF
TRBD2 TRBJ2-1 TRBV2 NA TGTGCCAGCAGTCCCCGGAGCGGGGCCAACAATGAGCAGTTCTTC CASSPRSGANNEQFF
NA TRBJ2-7 TRBV11-3 NA TGTGCCAGCAGCCCCGGTGCGGGGTACGAGCAGTACTTC CASSPGAGYEQYF
NA TRBJ1-1 TRBV29-1 few TGCAGCGTTGCTGTGGGTGCGGGCACTGAAGCTTTCTTT CSVAVGAGTEAFF
NA TRBJ2-3 TRBV5-1 NA TGCGCCAGCAGCTTGCGGGATACGCAGTATTTT CASSLRDTQYF
NA TRBJ2-1 TRBV5-1 NA TGCGCCAGCGGGGACTGGAGCTCCTACAATGAGCAGTTCTTC CASGDWSSYNEQFF
TRBD2 TRBJ2-7 TRBV13 NA TGTGCCAGCAGCCTCGGACTAGCGGGGGGATCGACCTACGAGCAGTACTTC CASSLGLAGGSTYEQYF
NA TRBJ1-5 TRBV2 once TGTGCCAGCAGTGAGGGCAGATTCTTCGGCAATCAGCCCCAGCATTTT CASSEGRFFGNQPQHF
TRBD1 TRBJ1-2 TRBV9 once TGTGCCAGCAGCTCGGTCCTTGGACAGGGGCGAGGCTACACCTTC CASSSVLGQGRGYTF
NA TRBJ2-5 TRBV27 NA TGTGCCAGCAGGTTACTCAGGGTTGGGGAGACCCAGTACTTC CASRLLRVGETQYF
NA TRBJ1-2 TRBV28 NA TGTGCCAGCAGTTTGTTTCGGGGGGCCAACTATGGCTACACCTTC CASSLFRGANYGYTF
TRBD2 TRBJ2-1 TRBV7-9 NA TGTGCCAGCAGCTCCCAGGGAGGGGTAATTACCTACAATGAGCAGTTCTTC CASSSQGGVITYNEQFF
NA TRBJ1-6 TRBV18 NA TGTGCCAGCTCTCCGGGGTCCCAGAATTCACCCCTCCACTTT CASSPGSQNSPLHF
NA TRBJ1-1 TRBV5-4 NA TGTGCCAGCAGCTTGGAGACCAGGGTGACTGAAGCTTTCTTT CASSLETRVTEAFF
NA TRBJ1-5 TRBV18 NA TGTGCCAGCTCTCCTATGGGGGGTGGCAATCAGCCCCAGCATTTT CASSPMGGGNQPQHF
NA TRBJ2-5 TRBV5-4 NA TGTGCCAGCAGCTTGAATCCGCAGGGTACCTATCAAGAGACCCAGTACTTC CASSLNPQGTYQETQYF
TRBD1 TRBJ1-2 TRBV7-2 NA TGTGCCAGCAGCGAACAGGGGCGCAGTGGCTACACCTTC CASSEQGRSGYTF
TRBD2 TRBJ2-7 TRBV25-1 NA TGTGCCAGCAGTGAAGGGTGGGAGGGCCCTCGCGAGCAGTACTTC CASSEGWEGPREQYF
TRBD2 TRBJ2-1 TRBV29-1 NA TGCAGCGTTGAACTAGCGGGCTCATACAATGAGCAGTTCTTC CSVELAGSYNEQFF
NA TRBJ2-7 TRBV19 few TGTGCCAGTAGTTCACGGGACTCCCAGGAGCAGTACTTC CASSSRDSQEQYF
NA TRBJ2-3 TRBV7-9 NA TGTGCCAGCAGCTACTGGACAGTCCCAGATACGCAGTATTTT CASSYWTVPDTQYF
NA TRBJ2-3 TRBV11-3 once TGTGCCAGCTCCCGCGGGCCCAACACAGATACGCAGTATTTT CASSRGPNTDTQYF
TRBD2 TRBJ2-5 TRBV11-2 NA TGTGCCAGCAGCTTAGTCGGGGGGTGGGAGACCCAGTACTTC CASSLVGGWETQYF
TRBD2 TRBJ2-3 TRBV28 NA TGTGCCAGCAGTTTATTTCGACGGACTAGCGGGAGATTGTGGACAGATACGCAGTATTTT CASSLFRRTSGRLWTDTQYF
NA TRBJ2-1 TRBV19 NA TGTGCCAGTAGTATAGATGGAGGAGGGAGCTATGAGCAGTTCTTC CASSIDGGGSYEQFF
NA TRBJ2-7 TRBV28 NA TGTGCCAGCAGTACCTGGGTAGGGGACGAGCAGTACTTC CASSTWVGDEQYF
TRBD2 TRBJ2-7 TRBV7-2 NA TGTGCCAGCAGCTGGACTAGCGGGAGGACCTCCTACGAGCAGTACTTC CASSWTSGRTSYEQYF
NA TRBJ2-1 TRBV27 once TGTGCCAGCCTTCAGGGTGGTGAGCAGTTCTTC CASLQGGEQFF
TRBD2 TRBJ2-7 TRBV2 few TGTGCCAGCACCAGGCGGGCTAGCGGGGCGACCTACGAGCAGTACTTC CASTRRASGATYEQYF
NA TRBJ2-5 TRBV6-5 NA TGTGCCAGCACCAATGGGGCAGGGGTCTACTACTTC CASTNGAGVYYF
TRBD1 TRBJ1-5 TRBV7-9 NA TGTGCCAGCAGCGAATCGCAGGGGGCTAGCAATCAGCCCCAGCATTTT CASSESQGASNQPQHF
NA TRBJ1-1 TRBV6-1 NA TGTGCCAGCAGCTTTAGGGGGACGGGGAACACTGAAGCTTTCTTT CASSFRGTGNTEAFF
NA TRBJ2-1 TRBV27 NA TGTGCCAGCAGTTTATCGATTTCAAGGTGGAGTAATGAGCAGTTCTTC CASSLSISRWSNEQFF